The 24 T cell receptor beta chains listed next were all sequenced from one sample in a study of STAT3 mutations in large granular lymphocyte leukemia. The antigens of these receptors remain unknown. Generated by immunoSEQ multiplex PCR, the TCRdb table keeps only in-frame clones and is missing some. The sample includes about 42,000 clones, around 80% seen only once; the top ten take more than 0.35%. Study observations and caveats: In T-cell large granular lymphocyte leukemia, about half of patients showed multiple immunodominant subclonotypes.

Sequenced sample: PBMCs. The receptors here all came from a human donor with T large granular lymphocyte leukemia. Some clones in this sample may be carry-over from other donors' samples.

V is TRBV5-1 and J is TRBJ2-1; D ambiguous. The CDR3 has 16 residues. Germline CDR1 reads SGHRS; CDR2 reads YFSETQ. Trimming cost V 6 bases and J 0 bases, with 16 bases left between them. CDR3 nucleotide sequence: TGCGCCAGCAAAAAGACCTGGCCCCGCTCCTACAATGAGCAGTTCTTC. This translates into CASKKTWPRSYNEQFF.

The chain links TRBV9 to TRBJ1-2, with 7 bases lining up with TRBD1. Germline V CDR1 and CDR2: SGDLS, YYNGEE. The CDR3 has 15 amino acids. V shed 1 base and J 6 bases; nucleotides not matched to a gene: 9. The CDR3 DNA reads as TGTGCCAGCAGCGTATTAGACAGGGCCTGGAATGGCTACACCTTC. Protein sequence: CASSVLDRAWNGYTF.

This clone was detected only a few times. The rearrangement uses TRBV2 and TRBJ2-3, with D maybe TRBD2 (5 bases). Trimming stripped 6 bases from V and 0 bases from J, with 7 bases between. The CDR3 has 13 amino acids. Looked up from germline, CDR1 is SNHLY and CDR2 is FYNNEI. CDR3 DNA sequence: TGTGCCAGCAGGAGCGGTAGCACAGATACGCAGTATTTT. Amino acid sequence: CASRSGSTDTQYF. The variable domain in full, completed from reference TRBV2 and TRBJ2-3, reads EPEVTQTPSHQVTQMGQEVILRCVPISNHLYFYWYRQILGQKVEFLVSFYNNEISEKSEIFDDQFSVERPDGSNFTLKIRSTKLEDSAMYFCASRSGSTDTQYFGPGTRLTVL.

The chain carries TRBV6-5 and TRBJ2-7; 8 nucleotides align to TRBD2. This CDR3 spans 15 amino acids. J was trimmed by 5 bases and V by 9 bases; bases with no gene match: 15. Germline CDR1 reads MNHEY; CDR2 reads SVGAGI. DNA for the CDR3: TGTGCCAGTTCCGGTCGGCGGGGGGACTTCCACGAGCAGTACTTC. Translation: CASSGRRGDFHEQYF.

V is TRBV4-2 and J is TRBJ2-3, with D perhaps matching TRBD2 (6 bases). V lost 4 bases to trimming and J lost 2 bases, with 13 bases between them. CDR1 and CDR2 from the germline V gene are LGHNA and YNFKEQ. The CDR3 length is 15 residues. CDR3 protein: CASSPRDSFTDTQYF. The CDR3 nucleotides read TGTGCCAGCAGCCCCCGGGACTCTTTCACAGATACGCAGTATTTT.

V is TRBV4-1 and J is TRBJ1-5; D not resolved. The ends were cut back, 1 base at V and 2 bases at J, with 12 bases in the middle. Germline V gene sequence: CDR1 MGHRA, CDR2 YSYEKL. The CDR3 is 16 amino acids. CDR3 bases: TGCGCCAGCAGCCAAGGGGCCCTATCGGGCAATCAGCCCCAGCATTTT. It is translated as CASSQGALSGNQPQHF.

The rearrangement uses TRBV5-5 and TRBJ1-5; 7 nucleotides agree with TRBD1. CDR1 is SGHKS and CDR2 is YYEKEE in the germline V gene (reference sequence). The CDR3 runs to 15 residues. After removal of 3 bases from V and 4 bases from J, the junction contained 7 bases not matched to a gene. DNA for the CDR3: TGTGCCAGCAGCTCCGGAGTACAGGGGAATCAGCCCCAGCATTTT. Residues: CASSSGVQGNQPQHF.

The chain recombines TRBV4-1 with TRBJ1-2; D is unresolved. Germline CDR1 MGHRA, CDR2 YSYEKL. CDR3 size: 16 residues. The V end was cut by 1 base, the J end by 4 bases, with 16 bases between. CDR3 residues: CASSQVAPSSGYGYTF. As DNA, the CDR3 is TGCGCCAGCAGCCAAGTGGCCCCCTCGTCCGGCTATGGCTACACCTTC.

This clone was observed a single time. The chain combines TRBV6-5 with TRBJ1-2, with a weak D call TRBD1 (6 bases). The CDR3 length is 14 residues. The V end lost 7 bases, the J end lost 8 bases, and 20 bases lay between the germline ends. CDR1 MNHEY and CDR2 SVGAGI come from the germline V gene. CDR3 residues: CASNLRGAIGGYTF. CDR3 bases: TGTGCCAGCAATTTACGGGGGGCGATAGGCGGCTACACCTTC.

The chain carries TRBV30 and TRBJ2-3; no definite D call. This CDR3 spans 15 amino acids. With 5 bases removed from V and 0 bases from J, the gap between germline ends came to 15 bases. CDR1 is GTSNPN, CDR2 SVGIG, per germline (reference sequence). CDR3 in DNA: TGTGCCTGGGACCTGAAACTTTCTAGCACAGATACGCAGTATTTT. Protein product: CAWDLKLSSTDTQYF. Based on the CDR3 plus reference TRBV30 and TRBJ2-3, the full variable domain is SQTIHQWPATLVQPVGSPLSLECTVEGTSNPNLYWYRQAAGRGLQLLFYSVGIGQISSEVPQNLSASRPQDRQFILSSKKLLLSDSGFYLCAWDLKLSSTDTQYFGPGTRLTVL.

The chain links TRBV9 to TRBJ2-7, with 10 bases aligning to TRBD1. Trimming removed 4 bases from V and 0 bases from J; junction bases left unmatched: 25. CDR3 length equals 22 residues. Germline-derived CDR1 and CDR2 are SGDLS and YYNGEE. CDR3 protein: CASSIGHGIGTGASRGSYEQYF. As DNA, the CDR3 is TGTGCCAGCAGCATAGGCCATGGAATTGGGACAGGGGCCTCTCGGGGCTCCTACGAGCAGTACTTC.

The chain joins TRBV28 to TRBJ1-3, with D perhaps TRBD1 (6 bases). Trimming left V 2 bases short and J 4 bases short, with 9 bases between. Germline loops: CDR1 MDHEN, CDR2 SYDVKM. The CDR3 is made up of 14 amino acids. The CDR3 protein is CASSLLDRGNTIYF. The CDR3 nucleotides are TGTGCCAGCAGTTTACTGGACAGAGGAAACACCATATATTTT.

The chain carries TRBV6-4 and TRBJ1-6; D gene ambiguous. Trimming cost V 8 bases and J 8 bases, with 19 bases left between them. The CDR3 spans 15 residues. From germline, CDR1 is MRHNA and CDR2 SNTAGT. As DNA, the CDR3 is TGTGCCAGCGACACGGTGGGGAATTGTGATTCACCCCTCCACTTT. This codes for CASDTVGNCDSPLHF.

The chain couples TRBV7-2 to TRBJ1-2; TRBD1 is a possible D gene (6 bases). The germline CDR1 and CDR2 sequences are SGHTA and FQGNSA. The length of the CDR3 is 13 residues. V lost 5 bases to trimming and J lost 2 bases, with 9 bases between them. The CDR3 spells CASSLGQNYGYTF. In DNA form, the CDR3 reads TGTGCCAGCAGCCTAGGACAGAACTATGGCTACACCTTC.

This rearrangement joins TRBV30 to TRBJ1-1, with D unclear. The V end lost 0 bases, the J end lost 0 bases, and 14 bases lay between the germline ends. The CDR3 has 16 residues. Germline-derived CDR1 and CDR2 are GTSNPN and SVGIG (reference sequence). CDR3 DNA: TGTGCCTGGAGTGTTGGGTGGGCCAAACTGAACACTGAAGCTTTCTTT. This translates into CAWSVGWAKLNTEAFF. Using reference TRBV30 and TRBJ1-1 for the parts outside the CDR3, the full variable domain is SQTIHQWPATLVQPVGSPLSLECTVEGTSNPNLYWYRQAAGRGLQLLFYSVGIGQISSEVPQNLSASRPQDRQFILSSKKLLLSDSGFYLCAWSVGWAKLNTEAFFGQGTRLTVV.

V usage is TRBV10-3 and J usage is TRBJ1-2, with D maybe TRBD1 (6 bases). CDR3 length equals 13 residues. The V gene lost 7 bases and the J gene lost 6 bases, with 15 bases spanning the gap. CDR1 is ENHRY and CDR2 is SYGVKD in the germline V gene. The CDR3 region is CAITTGGQNGYTF. The CDR3 nucleotides are TGTGCCATCACTACAGGTGGACAGAATGGCTACACCTTC.

This clone was observed once. The V and J genes are TRBV5-1 and TRBJ2-4; 7 bases map to TRBD1. The germline V gene has CDR1 SGHRS and CDR2 YFSETQ. With 0 bases clipped from V and 9 bases from J, the junction kept 6 bases outside the gene matches. The CDR3 covers 14 residues. The CDR3, as DNA: TGCGCCAGCAGCTTGGGGCAGGGGGATGGCATTCAGTACTTC. Its translation: CASSLGQGDGIQYF.

The gene calls are TRBV25-1 and TRBJ2-5; TRBD2 might be the D (7 bases). V lost 6 bases and J 5 bases, leaving 19 bases between the germline ends. The CDR3 covers 15 residues. Germline-derived CDR1 and CDR2 are MGHDK and SYGVNS. The CDR3 coding sequence is TGTGCCAGCAGCCTCCATAGGGGGGGCGCGGAGACCCAGTACTTC. Amino acid sequence: CASSLHRGGAETQYF. The whole variable domain, remainder taken from reference TRBV25-1 and TRBJ2-5, is EADIYQTPRYLVIGTGKKITLECSQTMGHDKMYWYQQDPGMELHLIHYSYGVNSTEKGDLSSESTVSRIRTEHFPLTLESARPSHTSQYLCASSLHRGGAETQYFGPGTRLLVL.

This chain links TRBV18 with TRBJ2-5, with D perhaps TRBD1 (7 bases). The CDR3 runs to 15 residues. The germline CDR1 and CDR2 sequences are KGHSH and LQKENI. V lost 0 bases and J 4 bases, leaving 12 bases between the germline ends. CDR3 coding DNA: TGTGCCAGCTCACCACCAGGCCAGGGGGGAGAGACCCAGTACTTC. Translating it yields CASSPPGQGGETQYF.

The rearrangement joins TRBV5-6 to TRBJ1-2, with TRBD1 matching 9 bases. The length of the CDR3 is 16 residues. The V and J ends lost 0 bases and 2 bases, in that order; junction bases with no gene match: 5. Germline V gene data show CDR1 as SGHDT and CDR2 as YYEEEE. The CDR3 loop reads CASSLVGQGSNYGYTF. The CDR3 nucleotides are TGTGCCAGCAGCTTGGTGGGACAGGGTTCCAACTATGGCTACACCTTC.

The chain couples TRBV10-3 to TRBJ1-5, with no clear D. The CDR3 is 12 amino acids. Germline CDR1 ENHRY, CDR2 SYGVKD. V lost 2 bases and J 2 bases, leaving 1 base between the germline ends. The CDR3 nucleotides read TGTGCCATCAGTGAGGGCAATCAGCCCCAGCATTTT. It translates to CAISEGNQPQHF.

The V and J genes are TRBV14 and TRBJ1-6; no firm D call. Germline CDR1 and CDR2: SGHDN and FVKESK. This CDR3 contains 17 residues. Trimming took 0 bases from V and 9 from J, leaving 18 bases between them. CDR3 loop: CASSQEQYWKPSSPLHF. The CDR3 DNA is TGTGCCAGCAGCCAAGAACAGTATTGGAAACCCAGTTCACCCCTCCACTTT.

This chain joins TRBV4-3 and TRBJ1-2; D is perhaps TRBD1 (6 bases). Germline CDR1 reads LGHNA; CDR2 reads YSLEER. The CDR3 runs to 15 residues. With 0 bases removed from V and 2 bases from J, the gap between germline ends came to 10 bases. The CDR3 loop is CASSQDRDNNYGYTF. Written as DNA, the CDR3 is TGCGCCAGCAGCCAAGATCGGGACAACAACTATGGCTACACCTTC.

The V gene is TRBV4-1, the J gene TRBJ1-1; D ambiguous. Germline V gene sequence: CDR1 MGHRA, CDR2 YSYEKL. The CDR3 loop spans 13 amino acids. Trimming removed 1 base at V and 1 base at J, with 4 bases between. This chain's CDR3 is CASSQGTNTEAFF. CDR3 sequence (DNA): TGCGCCAGCAGCCAAGGAACGAACACTGAAGCTTTCTTT.